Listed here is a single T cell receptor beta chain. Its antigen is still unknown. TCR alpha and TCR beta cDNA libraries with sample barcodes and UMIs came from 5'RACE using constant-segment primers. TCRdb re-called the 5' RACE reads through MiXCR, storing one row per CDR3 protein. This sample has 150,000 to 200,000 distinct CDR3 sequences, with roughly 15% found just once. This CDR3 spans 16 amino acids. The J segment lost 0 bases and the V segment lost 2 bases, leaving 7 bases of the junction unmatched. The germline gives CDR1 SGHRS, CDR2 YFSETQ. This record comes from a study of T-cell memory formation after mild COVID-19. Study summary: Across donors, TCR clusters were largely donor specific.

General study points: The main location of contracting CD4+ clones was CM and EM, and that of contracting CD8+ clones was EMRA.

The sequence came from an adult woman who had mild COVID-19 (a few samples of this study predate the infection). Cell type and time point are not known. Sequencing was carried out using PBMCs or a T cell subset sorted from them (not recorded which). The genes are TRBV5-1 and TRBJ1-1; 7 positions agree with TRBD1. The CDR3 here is CASSFSATGLNTEAFF. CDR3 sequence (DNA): TGCGCCAGCAGCTTCTCTGCGACAGGGCTGAACACTGAAGCTTTCTTT.